Below, 24 T cell receptor beta chains from the same sample are listed, as sequenced in a study of shared clonotypes between healthy human individuals. Sequencing used immunoSEQ multiplex PCR; TCRdb keeps in-frame clones, though not all of them. The sample holds a few million clones, around nine tenths seen once. Sequenced material: naive CD4+ T cells sorted from blood. Subset defined: CD45RA+ positively selected. The receptors originated from a man younger than 35 in good health.

The chain couples TRBV27 to TRBJ2-4; 11 positions match TRBD1. Germline values: CDR1 MNHEY, CDR2 SMNVEV (reference sequence). The CDR3 covers 15 residues. V trimming: 9 bases; J trimming: 5 bases; junction bases outside the gene matches: 9. As DNA, the CDR3 is TGTGCCAGTAAAACCTTGGGACAGGGGGAAAACATTCAGTACTTC. Residues: CASKTLGQGENIQYF.

V gene TRBV2 combines with J gene TRBJ1-3; D perhaps matches TRBD1 (5 bases). Deletions cut 1 base from V and 4 bases from J, with 11 bases between. The V gene's germline CDR1 is SNHLY and CDR2 FYNNEI. The CDR3 is 15 amino acids. As DNA, the CDR3 is TGTGCCAGCAGTGAAGGGGGGGGTCGGGGAAACACCATATATTTT. It translates to CASSEGGGRGNTIYF. Based on the CDR3 plus reference TRBV2 and TRBJ1-3, the full variable domain is EPEVTQTPSHQVTQMGQEVILRCVPISNHLYFYWYRQILGQKVEFLVSFYNNEISEKSEIFDDQFSVERPDGSNFTLKIRSTKLEDSAMYFCASSEGGGRGNTIYFGEGSWLTVV.

V and J are TRBV10-2 and TRBJ2-2; 7 bases line up with TRBD2. Germline-derived CDR1 and CDR2 are WSHSY and SAAADI. With 11 bases clipped from V and 4 bases from J, the junction kept 7 bases outside the gene matches. The length of the CDR3 is 13 residues. The CDR3 DNA follows: TGCGCCGCCCGGGGGGTGATCACCGGGGAGCTGTTTTTT. Encoded protein: CAARGVITGELFF.

The chain uses TRBV30 and TRBJ1-6, with a weak D call TRBD1 (6 bases). Germline CDR1 is GTSNPN and CDR2 is SVGIG (reference sequence). The CDR3 is made up of 13 amino acids. Between the trimmed V and J ends, which lost 3 bases and 8 bases, there was a span of 11 bases. CDR3 sequence (DNA): TGTGCCTGGAGGGGTAGGACAGATTCACCCCTCCACTTT. It is translated as CAWRGRTDSPLHF.

This clone is a singleton in its sample. The chain recombines TRBV18 with TRBJ2-2, with D uncertain. V lost 4 bases and J 4 bases, leaving 19 bases between the germline ends. The germline CDR1 and CDR2 sequences are KGHSH and LQKENI. The CDR3 contains 17 residues. CDR3 DNA: TGTGCCAGCTCACTCCACAGCCCAGGCACGGGCACCGGGGAGCTGTTTTTT. Amino acids: CASSLHSPGTGTGELFF.

The J gene is TRBJ2-4, the V gene TRBV7-2; maybe TRBD2 (6 bases). The germline CDR1 and CDR2 sequences are SGHTA and FQGNSA. Between the trimmed V and J ends, which lost 2 bases and 7 bases, there was a span of 15 bases. The CDR3 has 15 residues. CDR3 DNA sequence: TGTGCCAGCAGCTTATCCCCGGGAGTGGGCAACATTCAGTACTTC. Translating gives CASSLSPGVGNIQYF.

The chain recombines TRBV25-1 with TRBJ2-7; 7 bases match TRBD1. Trimming took 6 bases from V and 2 from J; bases not matched to a gene: 7. This CDR3 is 14 amino acids long. Per germline, CDR1 MGHDK and CDR2 SYGVNS. For the CDR3, the DNA is TGTGCCAGCAGAGTCGACAGGGCCCCCTACGAGCAGTACTTC. Encoded protein: CASRVDRAPYEQYF.

V gene TRBV7-9 combines with J gene TRBJ2-1; D may match TRBD1 or TRBD2 (5 bases each). The CDR3 contains 14 residues. V lost 3 bases, J lost 2 bases, and 8 bases lay in between. CDR1 SEHNR and CDR2 FQNEAQ come from the germline V gene (reference sequence). CDR3 nucleotides: TGTGCCAGCAGCTTGGGGGTGACCTACAATGAGCAGTTCTTC. It specifies CASSLGVTYNEQFF.

This chain links TRBV18 with TRBJ1-1; TRBD1 aligns across 8 bases. The CDR3 covers 15 residues. Germline values: CDR1 KGHSH, CDR2 LQKENI. V lost 6 bases to trimming and J lost 5 bases; unmatched junction nucleotides: 11. DNA of the CDR3: TGTGCCAGCTCCTCCACCTCAGGGGGCGGGACTGAAGCTTTCTTT. The encoded protein is CASSSTSGGGTEAFF.

The chain carries TRBV19 and TRBJ1-5; possible D gene TRBD1, 6 bases. The CDR3 is 15 amino acids. V shed 5 bases and J shed 5 bases, with 16 bases lying between them. CDR1 is LNHDA, CDR2 SQIVND, per germline (reference sequence). CDR3 amino acids: CASSREGGADQPQHF. The CDR3 nucleotides are TGTGCCAGTAGTCGAGAGGGGGGGGCCGATCAGCCCCAGCATTTT.

This sequence joins TRBV27 and TRBJ1-3, with D hard to call. The CDR3 covers 13 residues. Trimming pared 5 bases from V and 3 bases from J, leaving 8 bases between. Germline V CDR1 and CDR2: MNHEY, SMNVEV (reference sequence). The CDR3 reads CASSPRHGNTIYF. CDR3 DNA: TGTGCCAGCAGTCCCAGGCATGGAAACACCATATATTTT.

The chain has TRBV6-6 and TRBJ1-3, with no clear D. V gave up 7 bases and J gave up 0 bases, with 7 bases separating them. The CDR3 is 13 amino acids. Germline assignment: CDR1 MNHNY and CDR2 SVGAGI (reference sequence). CDR3 region: CASTIISGNTIYF. Here the CDR3 DNA reads TGTGCCAGCACCATAATCTCTGGAAACACCATATATTTT.

The V and J genes are TRBV11-3 and TRBJ2-5, with 9 bases identical to TRBD2. Unmatched junction bases numbered 4, after V lost 2 bases and J lost 0 bases. This CDR3 spans 16 amino acids. CDR1 and CDR2 (germline): SGHNT, YENEEA. Written as DNA, the CDR3 is TGTGCCAGCAGCTTACTCGCTAGCGGGGACCAAGAGACCCAGTACTTC. It is translated as CASSLLASGDQETQYF.

This clone was recorded once. This rearrangement joins TRBV7-8 to TRBJ1-1; possible D gene TRBD1, 6 bases. CDR1 SGHVS and CDR2 FQNEAQ come from the germline V gene. This CDR3 is built from 14 residues. The V end lost 1 base, the J end lost 6 bases, and 12 bases lay between the germline ends. CDR3 region: CASSLGFRGPEAFF. The CDR3 nucleotides read TGTGCCAGCAGCTTAGGGTTCAGGGGACCTGAAGCTTTCTTT.

V usage is TRBV7-9 and J usage is TRBJ2-2, with 13 bases fitting TRBD2. The ends lost 5 bases at V and 8 bases at J; junction bases unmatched: 14. Germline V gene lookup returns CDR1 SEHNR and CDR2 FQNEAQ (reference sequence). The CDR3 sequence is 18 residues long. CDR3 in amino acids: CASSRPTSGRESTGELFF. Here the CDR3 DNA reads TGTGCCAGCAGCCGACCCACTAGCGGGAGGGAGTCGACAGGGGAGCTGTTTTTT.

The chain couples TRBV6-6 to TRBJ1-4, with D unresolved. The CDR3 covers 12 residues. Deletions cut 6 bases from V and 7 bases from J, with 9 bases between. The germline gives CDR1 MNHNY, CDR2 SVGAGI (reference sequence). In DNA, the CDR3 is TGTGCCAGCAGGGAGGGTGGTGAAAAACTGTTTTTT. This gives the protein CASREGGEKLFF.

The chain recombines TRBV7-2 with TRBJ2-3; 9 nucleotides line up with TRBD2. The germline CDR1 and CDR2 sequences are SGHTA and FQGNSA. The CDR3 runs to 16 residues. Unmatched junction bases numbered 6, after V lost 3 bases and J lost 2 bases. The CDR3 sequence is CASSFLAGANTDTQYF. CDR3 nucleotide sequence: TGTGCCAGCAGCTTCTTAGCGGGAGCGAACACAGATACGCAGTATTTT.

The chain carries TRBV4-1 and TRBJ2-3, with 9 bases that match TRBD2. Germline loops: CDR1 MGHRA, CDR2 YSYEKL. V trimming: 0 bases; J trimming: 8 bases; junction bases outside the gene matches: 6. The CDR3 length is 15 residues. DNA for the CDR3: TGCGCCAGCAGCCAAGAAGGACTAGCGCAAGGTACGCAGTATTTT. Residues: CASSQEGLAQGTQYF.

The chain recombines TRBV2 with TRBJ1-6; 8 nucleotides line up with TRBD1. Germline V gives CDR1 SNHLY, CDR2 FYNNEI. The junction had 8 bases not matched to a gene; V was cut back by 6 bases and J by 7 bases. The CDR3 is 15 residues long. Written as DNA, the CDR3 is TGTGCCAGCAGCACCCGGGACAGGACAAATTCACCCCTCCACTTT. Its translation is CASSTRDRTNSPLHF. Based on the CDR3 plus reference TRBV2 and TRBJ1-6, the full variable domain is EPEVTQTPSHQVTQMGQEVILRCVPISNHLYFYWYRQILGQKVEFLVSFYNNEISEKSEIFDDQFSVERPDGSNFTLKIRSTKLEDSAMYFCASSTRDRTNSPLHFGNGTRLTVT.

This clone has more than one count but fewer than ten. V and J are TRBV5-1 and TRBJ1-5, with TRBD1 identical over 7 bases. Per germline, CDR1 SGHRS and CDR2 YFSETQ. The CDR3 consists of 15 residues. With V trimmed by 4 bases and J by 9 bases, 13 bases remained unmatched. CDR3 residues: CASSLDRAGSGPQHF. Written as DNA, the CDR3 is TGCGCCAGCAGCCTTGACAGGGCCGGCAGTGGGCCCCAGCATTTT. Full variable domain (outside the CDR3, taken from reference TRBV5-1 and TRBJ1-5): KAGVTQTPRYLIKTRGQQVTLSCSPISGHRSVSWYQQTPGQGLQFLFEYFSETQRNKGNFPGRFSGRQFSNSRSEMNVSTLELGDSALYLCASSLDRAGSGPQHFGDGTRLSIL.

The chain has TRBV5-1 and TRBJ2-7; D call uncertain. CDR1 is SGHRS and CDR2 is YFSETQ in the germline V gene. The V and J ends lost 0 bases and 4 bases respectively, with 14 bases between them. The CDR3 has 15 amino acids. This CDR3 reads CASSLDPGLGYEQYF. CDR3 sequence (DNA): TGCGCCAGCAGCTTGGACCCAGGCCTCGGTTACGAGCAGTACTTC.

With regard to this clone: The same CDR3 also results from other DNA sequences found in this sample. The rearrangement joins TRBV19 to TRBJ1-5; D remains ambiguous. Germline V CDR1 and CDR2: LNHDA, SQIVND (reference sequence). V was pared by 5 bases and J by 1 base, with 3 bases between. The CDR3 length is 12 residues. The CDR3 reads CASSPSNQPQHF. The CDR3 nucleotides are TGTGCCAGTAGTCCAAGCAATCAGCCCCAGCATTTT.

This chain links TRBV6-1 with TRBJ2-7, with TRBD1 matching 10 bases. The CDR3 is made up of 19 amino acids. Losses at the gene ends were 4 bases for V and 3 bases for J; bases not matched to a gene: 18. Germline assignment: CDR1 MNHNS and CDR2 SASEGT. CDR3: CASSASGGTGASLIYEQYF. CDR3 nucleotides: TGTGCCAGCAGTGCCTCGGGCGGGACAGGGGCTAGCCTAATCTACGAGCAGTACTTC.

The CDR3 loop is CASSPSGLLYNEQFF. The CDR3 DNA is TGTGCCAGCAGTCCGAGCGGGCTTTTATACAATGAGCAGTTCTTC. This chain uses TRBV6-1 with TRBJ2-1, with a weak D call TRBD2 (6 bases). This CDR3 region has 15 residues. V dropped 5 bases and J dropped 4 bases, with 15 bases sitting between them. Germline CDR1 is MNHNS and CDR2 is SASEGT.